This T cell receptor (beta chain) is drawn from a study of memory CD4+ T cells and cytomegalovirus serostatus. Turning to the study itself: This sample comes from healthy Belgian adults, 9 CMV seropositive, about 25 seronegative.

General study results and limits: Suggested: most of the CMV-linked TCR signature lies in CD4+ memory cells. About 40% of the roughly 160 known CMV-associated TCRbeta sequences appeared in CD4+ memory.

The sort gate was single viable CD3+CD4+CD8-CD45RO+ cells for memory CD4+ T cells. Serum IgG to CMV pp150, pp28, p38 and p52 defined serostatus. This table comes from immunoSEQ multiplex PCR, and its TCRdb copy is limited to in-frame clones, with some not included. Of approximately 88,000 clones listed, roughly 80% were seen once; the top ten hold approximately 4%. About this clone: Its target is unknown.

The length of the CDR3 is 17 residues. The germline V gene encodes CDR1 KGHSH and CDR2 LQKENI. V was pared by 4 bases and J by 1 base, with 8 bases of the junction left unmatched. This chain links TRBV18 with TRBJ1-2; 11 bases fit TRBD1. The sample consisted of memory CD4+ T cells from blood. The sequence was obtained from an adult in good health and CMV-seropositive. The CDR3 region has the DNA TGTGCCAGCTCACAAACCGGGACAGGGGGAGTTAACTATGGCTACACCTTC. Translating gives CASSQTGTGGVNYGYTF.